A single sample is the source of the 13 T cell receptor beta chains below, sequenced in a study of cytomegalovirus exposure and HLA in healthy donors (dated by TCRdb to 2016 to 2017). Receptor amplification or capture employed the immunoSEQ multiplex PCR assay. For the multiplex PCR, a mixture combining 60 forward primers for TCR Vbeta segments and 13 reverse primers for TCR Jbeta segments was used. TCRdb holds this immuneACCESS table with in-frame rearrangements only. Some clones are missing; in checked studies, unresolved V genes explain under half, and the rest has no known cause. The sample records some 110,000 clones, under 80% of which are singletons. Under 7.5% of the sample is held by the ten biggest clonotypes. Material for sequencing was PBMCs. The source is a woman between 45 and 60 years old in good health and CMV-seropositive.

The CDR3 nucleotides read TGCAGCGTTGAAGGACTAGCGGGTGACAATGAGCAGTTCTTC. Amino acids: CSVEGLAGDNEQFF. The chain carries TRBV29-1 and TRBJ2-1; 10 bases are shared with TRBD2. This CDR3 comprises 14 residues. Germline CDR1 is SQVTM and CDR2 is ANQGSEA. Trimming cost V 1 base and J 5 bases; bases outside gene matches: 2.

This clone has a handful of counts. The rearrangement joins TRBV16 to TRBJ1-1; 9 positions agree with TRBD1. CDR3 length: 14 residues. With 4 bases clipped from V and 2 bases from J, the junction kept 2 bases outside the gene matches. Germline assignment: CDR1 KGHSY and CDR2 FQNENV. As DNA, the CDR3 is TGTGCCAGCAGCCGACAGGGGGTTAACACTGAAGCTTTCTTT. Residues: CASSRQGVNTEAFF.

This clone turned up a few times. This rearrangement joins TRBV4-1 to TRBJ1-4; D gene unclear. The V gene lost 1 base and the J gene lost 8 bases, with 14 bases spanning the gap. The germline V gene encodes CDR1 MGHRA and CDR2 YSYEKL. This CDR3 is 15 amino acids long. The CDR3 loop is CASSQGLQAVEKLFF. The CDR3 DNA reads TGCGCCAGCAGCCAAGGTCTCCAAGCGGTAGAAAAACTGTTTTTT.

For the CDR3, the DNA is TGTGCCAGCAGTTCCCTGGGAAGGGGGCTGGGAGAAAAACTGTTTTTT. Translation: CASSSLGRGLGEKLFF. This chain uses TRBV6-5 with TRBJ1-4; 7 bases match TRBD1. This CDR3 has 16 amino acids. Trimming cost V 4 bases and J 8 bases; bases outside gene matches: 13. The germline CDR1 and CDR2 sequences are MNHEY and SVGAGI.

The chain uses TRBV7-2 and TRBJ1-2; 9 bases line up with TRBD1. The length of the CDR3 is 16 residues. The junction had 7 bases not matched to a gene; V was cut back by 5 bases and J by 0 bases. Germline CDR1 is SGHTA and CDR2 is FQGNSA. CDR3 nucleotide sequence: TGTGCCAGCAGCCCGGACAGGGGACCACCTAACTATGGCTACACCTTC. Residues: CASSPDRGPPNYGYTF.

The chain combines TRBV18 with TRBJ1-4; no reliable D call. Trimming shortened V by 0 bases and J by 7 bases, and 9 bases separated the two germline ends. The V gene's germline CDR1 is KGHSH and CDR2 LQKENI. The CDR3 has 14 residues. The CDR3 loop reads CASSPPAIAEKLFF. The CDR3 nucleotides are TGTGCCAGCTCACCACCGGCAATCGCTGAAAAACTGTTTTTT.

This chain joins TRBV5-1 and TRBJ2-1; TRBD2 might be the D (6 bases). Germline assignment: CDR1 SGHRS and CDR2 YFSETQ. The CDR3 sequence is 14 residues long. V was pared by 3 bases and J by 8 bases, with 15 bases between. The CDR3 sequence: CASSWGLSGDEQFF. The CDR3 DNA reads as TGCGCCAGCAGCTGGGGACTGTCTGGCGATGAGCAGTTCTTC.

The rearrangement uses TRBV7-2 and TRBJ2-1, with 8 bases that match TRBD2. Germline assignment: CDR1 SGHTA and CDR2 FQGNSA. V lost 1 base, J lost 4 bases, and 3 bases stayed unmatched. CDR3 length: 15 residues. The CDR3 DNA reads as TGTGCCAGCAGCTTAGTCGGGGGGGGTTACAATGAGCAGTTCTTC. Its protein is CASSLVGGGYNEQFF.

This rearrangement joins TRBV7-2 to TRBJ1-1; D is perhaps TRBD1 (6 bases). The CDR3 length is 14 residues. Trimming left V 1 base short and J 3 bases short, with 9 bases between. Germline CDR1 is SGHTA and CDR2 is FQGNSA. CDR3 residues: CASSLVGGDTEAFF. CDR3 DNA: TGTGCCAGCAGCTTAGTAGGGGGGGACACTGAAGCTTTCTTT.

This chain uses TRBV5-1 with TRBJ1-2, with 7 bases identical to TRBD1. This CDR3 has 11 residues. The junction had 3 bases not matched to a gene; V was cut back by 2 bases and J by 11 bases. Germline CDR1 and CDR2: SGHRS and YFSETQ. CDR3 nucleotide sequence: TGCGCCAGCAGCTTAACAGGGGTTTACACCTTC. As protein: CASSLTGVYTF.

V gene TRBV7-2 combines with J gene TRBJ1-2, with 8 bases identical to TRBD1. The CDR3 sequence is 15 residues long. V dropped 4 bases and J dropped 4; count of bases not matched to a gene: 8. Germline V gives CDR1 SGHTA, CDR2 FQGNSA. CDR3 protein: CASSWTGTDRYGYTF. In DNA, the CDR3 is TGTGCCAGCAGCTGGACAGGGACAGATCGCTATGGCTACACCTTC.

A word on this clone: A read error may account for a junction end that differs from germline. J is TRBJ2-7 and V is TRBV6-1; D tentatively reads TRBD1 or TRBD2 (5 bases each). The germline CDR1 and CDR2 sequences are MNHNS and SASEGT. This CDR3 comprises 14 residues. In DNA, the CDR3 is TGTGCCAGCAGAGAAGGGAGACAGCATGGCGGGCAGTACTTC. This gives the protein CASREGRQHGGQYF.

J is TRBJ1-6 and V is TRBV5-6; D unresolved. The CDR3 covers 15 residues. Germline loops: CDR1 SGHDT, CDR2 YYEEEE. V was pared by 6 bases and J by 0 bases, with 10 bases between. The CDR3 DNA reads as TGTGCCAGCAACTCGTATGACTCCTATAATTCACCCCTCCACTTT. The encoded protein is CASNSYDSYNSPLHF. The variable domain in full, with the rest retrieved from reference TRBV5-6 and TRBJ1-6, is DAGVTQSPTHLIKTRGQQVTLRCSPKSGHDTVSWYQQALGQGPQFIFQYYEEEERQRGNFPDRFSGHQFPNYSSELNVNALLLGDSALYLCASNSYDSYNSPLHFGNGTRLTVT.